Listed below are T cell receptor beta chains from one sample, sequenced in a study of cytomegalovirus exposure and HLA in healthy donors. This table comes from immunoSEQ multiplex PCR, and its TCRdb copy is limited to in-frame clones, with some not included. The sample consists of approximately 150,000 clones, around 87% of them appearing once. The sample taken for sequencing was PBMCs. Receptors originate from a man aged 18-30 years in good health and CMV-seropositive. CDR3s include the opening cysteine and the closing phenylalanine or tryptophan. D genes are given only for firm matches. The size of a clone is reported for some rows only, either as once, few or many, or as a class for expanded clones.

size: NA
J: TRBJ1-1
V: TRBV27
D: NA
CDR3: CASSFLTTGLEGQLTEAFF
DNA: TGTGCCAGCAGTTTCCTGACGACAGGTCTAGAAGGTCAACTCACTGAAGCTTTCTTT

size: NA
J: TRBJ2-1
V: TRBV19
D: NA
CDR3: CASSGWSGAYNEQFF
DNA: TGTGCCAGTTCGGGGTGGTCGGGCGCCTACAATGAGCAGTTCTTC

size: NA
J: TRBJ2-7
V: TRBV15
D: NA
CDR3: CATSREGESYEQYF
DNA: TGTGCCACCAGCAGAGAGGGCGAATCCTACGAGCAGTACTTC

size: NA
J: TRBJ1-2
V: TRBV6-1
D: NA
CDR3: CASSEGGRNYGYTF
DNA: TGTGCCAGCAGTGAAGGGGGCAGAAACTATGGCTACACCTTC

size: NA
J: TRBJ1-1
V: TRBV5-4
D: NA
CDR3: CASSFEREQNTEAFF
DNA: TGTGCCAGCAGCTTCGAGAGGGAACAGAACACTGAAGCTTTCTTT

size: once
J: TRBJ2-2
V: TRBV11-2
D: TRBD1
CDR3: CASSLEGGRGTGELFF
DNA: TGTGCCAGCAGCCTGGAAGGGGGCCGTGGCACCGGGGAGCTGTTTTTT

size: NA
J: TRBJ2-7
V: TRBV4-1
D: TRBD1
CDR3: CASSGTGPYEQYF
DNA: TGCGCCAGCAGCGGGACAGGGCCCTACGAGCAGTACTTC

size: NA
J: TRBJ2-5
V: TRBV29-1
D: TRBD2
CDR3: CSVDRGGRAQETQYF
DNA: TGCAGCGTTGACCGCGGGGGACGGGCCCAAGAGACCCAGTACTTC

size: once
J: TRBJ2-7
V: TRBV7-6
D: NA
CDR3: CASSLGSVEPPFNEQYF
DNA: TGTGCCAGCAGCTTAGGATCGGTAGAGCCCCCGTTTAATGAGCAGTACTTC

size: NA
J: TRBJ2-7
V: TRBV13
D: NA
CDR3: CASSSVTVPYEQYF
DNA: TGTGCCAGCAGTTCAGTAACCGTTCCTTACGAGCAGTACTTC

size: NA
J: TRBJ1-3
V: TRBV27
D: TRBD1
CDR3: CASSSSGQSGNTIYF
DNA: TGTGCCAGCAGTTCATCGGGACAGTCTGGAAACACCATATATTTT

size: NA
J: TRBJ1-1
V: TRBV18
D: TRBD1
CDR3: CASSPGQGTNTEAFF
DNA: TGTGCCAGCTCACCCGGACAGGGGACGAACACTGAAGCTTTCTTT

size: NA
J: TRBJ2-7
V: TRBV9
D: NA
CDR3: CASSVDLTSGEQYF
DNA: TGTGCCAGCAGCGTAGATCTGACTAGTGGTGAGCAGTACTTC

size: NA
J: TRBJ1-1
V: TRBV10-3
D: TRBD1
CDR3: CAITTGTGTEAFF
DNA: TGTGCCATCACCACCGGGACAGGGACTGAAGCTTTCTTT

size: NA
J: TRBJ1-1
V: TRBV5-1
D: NA
CDR3: CASSLEGGTEAFF
DNA: TGCGCCAGCAGCTTGGAAGGGGGCACTGAAGCTTTCTTT

size: NA
J: TRBJ1-6
V: TRBV19
D: NA
CDR3: CASSLSNRVPYNSPLHF
DNA: TGTGCCAGTAGTCTCTCCAACAGGGTACCCTATAATTCACCCCTCCACTTT

size: NA
J: TRBJ2-7
V: TRBV6-1
D: NA
CDR3: CSINSGPDGYEQYF
DNA: TGTTCCATAAACAGCGGGCCGGATGGCTACGAGCAGTACTTC